The 15 T cell receptor beta chains below all came from one sample that was sequenced in a study of patients and donors after allogeneic stem cell transplantation. MiXCR was run by TCRdb on the RT-PCR reads, yielding one entry per CDR3 protein. The sample records hundreds of thousands of distinct CDR3 sequences, around 14% being singletons. Sequencing input: blood, either unsorted or a sorted T cell fraction (not recorded which). These TCRs come from a human donor who was either an allogeneic HSCT recipient or a stem cell or donor lymphocyte infusion donor (not recorded which). It is not recorded whose cells these are; they may come from a transplant donor.

V usage is TRBV12-3 or TRBV12-4 and J usage is TRBJ2-3; 13 positions match TRBD2. This CDR3 has 15 amino acids. After removal of 6 bases from V and 9 bases from J, the junction contained 9 bases not matched to a gene. The CDR3 spells CASSRGLAGVPTQYF. DNA of the CDR3: TGTGCCAGCAGCCGTGGACTAGCGGGGGTACCGACGCAGTATTTT.

This chain connects TRBV20-1 to TRBJ1-2, with TRBD1 identical over 7 bases. Germline-derived CDR1 and CDR2 are DFQATT and SNEGSKA (reference sequence). The CDR3 covers 14 residues. Trimming took 6 bases from V and 0 from J; bases not matched to a gene: 7. The CDR3 DNA is TGCAGTGCCCCGACAGGGATCACTAACTATGGCTACACCTTC. Translating gives CSAPTGITNYGYTF.

Many counts were recorded for this clonotype. The CDR3 nucleotides read TGTGCCAGCAGCTTAAACAGCTATGGCTACACCTTC. It translates to CASSLNSYGYTF. The genes are TRBV7-2 and TRBJ1-2, with D hard to call. The CDR3 spans 12 residues. V was cut by 2 bases and J by 4 bases, with 5 bases left in between. Germline CDR1 and CDR2: SGHTA and FQGNSA.

With respect to this clonotype: This is likely an artifact of a read error, given a far larger clone one base away. J is TRBJ2-7 and V is TRBV7-2; D is unresolved. Germline V gene sequence: CDR1 SGHTA, CDR2 FQGNSA. Trimming took off 1 base at V and 5 bases at J, with 6 bases between the two ends. The CDR3 has 12 residues. The CDR3 DNA follows: TGTGCCAGCAGCTTAGAGTGGGACGAGCAGTACTTC. It is translated as CASSLEWDEQYF.

In its sample, this clonotype was seen many times. The V gene is TRBV20-1, the J gene TRBJ1-3; D possibly corresponds to TRBD1 (5 bases). The ends were cut back, 0 bases at V and 2 bases at J, with 11 bases in the middle. The CDR3 loop spans 15 amino acids. Germline V gene lookup returns CDR1 DFQATT and CDR2 SNEGSKA (reference sequence). The CDR3 DNA follows: TGCAGTGCTAGAGAATCCGACAGCACTGGAAACACCATATATTTT. Its translation is CSARESDSTGNTIYF.

The gene calls are TRBV20-1 and TRBJ2-5; no definite D call. The CDR3 is made up of 14 amino acids. Trimming cost V 1 base and J 2 bases, with 11 bases left between them. The V gene's germline CDR1 is DFQATT and CDR2 SNEGSKA (reference sequence). This CDR3 reads CSARVIGNQETQYF. The CDR3 DNA follows: TGCAGTGCTAGAGTCATAGGAAATCAAGAGACCCAGTACTTC.

This clonotype was observed many times. The J gene is TRBJ2-5, the V gene TRBV7-9; TRBD1 aligns across 9 bases. The CDR3 has 16 residues. The germline V gene encodes CDR1 SEHNR and CDR2 FQNEAQ (reference sequence). V lost 5 bases, J lost 3 bases, and 10 bases stayed unmatched. The CDR3 is CASSPRDRVLEETQYF. In DNA, the CDR3 is TGTGCCAGCAGCCCCCGGGACAGGGTTCTTGAAGAGACCCAGTACTTC.

This clonotype was detected only a few times. This rearrangement joins TRBV5-6 to TRBJ1-2; TRBD1 is a possible D gene (5 bases). CDR1 is SGHDT, CDR2 YYEEEE, per germline. Trimming left V 7 bases short and J 4 bases short, with 20 bases between. The CDR3 loop spans 15 amino acids. CDR3 in amino acids: CASALGGGLTYGYTF. DNA for the CDR3: TGTGCCAGCGCGCTTGGGGGGGGACTTACCTATGGCTACACCTTC. The entire variable domain, with the rest obtained from reference TRBV5-6 and TRBJ1-2, is as follows: DAGVTQSPTHLIKTRGQQVTLRCSPKSGHDTVSWYQQALGQGPQFIFQYYEEEERQRGNFPDRFSGHQFPNYSSELNVNALLLGDSALYLCASALGGGLTYGYTFGSGTRLTVV.

This clonotype was counted many times. The rearrangement uses TRBV11-1 and TRBJ2-4; 11 bases are a match to TRBD2. Germline V gene data show CDR1 as SGHAT and CDR2 as FQDESV (reference sequence). With 5 bases clipped from V and 2 bases from J, the junction kept 14 bases outside the gene matches. The length of the CDR3 is 19 residues. The CDR3 region is CASSIRTGTSGFTKNIQYF. The CDR3 DNA sequence: TGTGCCAGCAGCATCCGAACCGGGACTAGCGGTTTCACCAAAAACATTCAGTACTTC.

At least ten counts were recorded for this clonotype. V gene TRBV2 combines with J gene TRBJ1-1; D remains ambiguous. Germline lookup yields CDR1 SNHLY and CDR2 FYNNEI. This CDR3 region has 13 residues. CDR3 region: CAITADMNTEAFF. CDR3 in DNA: TGTGCTATCACAGCCGACATGAACACTGAAGCTTTCTTT.

This sequence joins TRBV20-1 and TRBJ1-1, with D uncertain. Trimming removed 3 bases from V and 4 bases from J, with 9 bases in between. The CDR3 contains 12 residues. CDR1 DFQATT and CDR2 SNEGSKA come from the germline V gene (reference sequence). CDR3 sequence: CSASEVRTEAFF. For the CDR3, the DNA is TGCAGTGCTAGCGAGGTTCGCACTGAAGCTTTCTTT.

In this sample, this clonotype is medium-sized (0.01 to 0.1%). The chain recombines TRBV2 with TRBJ2-3; D is possibly TRBD1 or TRBD2 (5 bases each). CDR3 size: 14 residues. Germline CDR1 and CDR2: SNHLY and FYNNEI. V lost 4 bases to trimming and J lost 5 bases, with 13 bases between them. CDR3: CASSAAGAQDTQYF. For the CDR3, the DNA is TGTGCCAGCAGTGCCGCCGGGGCCCAAGATACGCAGTATTTT.

This clonotype occurred a few times. V and J are TRBV11-2 and TRBJ1-2, with 10 positions matching TRBD1. Germline CDR1 reads SGHAT; CDR2 reads FQNNGV. V lost 5 bases to trimming and J lost 3 bases; unmatched junction nucleotides: 6. This CDR3 is built from 15 residues. The CDR3 DNA is TGTGCCAGCAGCCCTGATGGGACAGGGGACTATGGCTACACCTTC. Translating it yields CASSPDGTGDYGYTF.

The chain joins TRBV10-3 to TRBJ2-7; 10 bases agree with TRBD2. There are 14 residues in the CDR3. Germline CDR1 reads ENHRY; CDR2 reads SYGVKD. V gave up 6 bases and J gave up 6 bases; unmatched junction bases: 8. The CDR3 DNA is TGTGCCATCAGCGCCTTAGCGGGGGGCTTCGAGCAGTACTTC. It translates to CAISALAGGFEQYF.

This clonotype was detected a few times. The rearrangement uses TRBV15 and TRBJ2-7, with D uncertain. Germline CDR1 LNHNV, CDR2 YYDKDF (reference sequence). Trimming removed 4 bases from V and 2 bases from J, with 9 bases in between. The CDR3 spans 13 residues. CDR3 nucleotide sequence: TGTGCCACCAGCACGATGCCAACCTACGAGCAGTACTTC. Translation gives CATSTMPTYEQYF.